This T cell receptor beta chain was profiled in a study of CD8+CD57+ T cells in acquired aplastic anemia. In the study overall: Roughly 3.2 ug was the average amount of DNA from sorted CD4+ and CD8+ cells. Overall study results and limits: Levels of CD8+ Simpson's diversity were not significantly distinct in patients versus controls.

The CDR3 has 12 residues. Per germline, CDR1 MGHDK and CDR2 SYGVNS. Trimming cost V 6 bases and J 8 bases, with 8 bases left between them. Sequenced patients had shown CD8+CD57+ cell expansion by flow cytometry. Blood was sampled before the patients had received any therapy. Both TCR beta VDJ combination and CDR3 sequence profiling were carried out. Genomic DNA was the template for this profiling. In TCRdb, the reads were re-called with MiXCR into one record per CDR3 protein. The data show approximately 470,000 distinct CDR3 sequences, with around a third seen just once and 0.75% to 0.95% held by the top ten. In this sample, this clonotype turned up many times. Its antigen is currently unknown.

The V and J genes are TRBV25-1 and TRBJ1-6; D remains ambiguous. Material: sorted CD4+, CD8+, or CD8+CD57+ T cells (not recorded which) from PBMCs. The TCR originated in a human donor with aplastic anemia. The CDR3 DNA is TGTGCCAGCAGCACAGCTTATTCACCCCTCCACTTT. This codes for CASSTAYSPLHF.